A single T cell receptor (beta chain) is shown here with its context. The sample belongs to a study of shared T cell receptors in the human thymus. Trimming cost V 5 bases and J 9 bases; bases outside gene matches: 7. The V gene's germline CDR1 is SGHNT and CDR2 YENEEA. The CDR3 sequence is 13 residues long. Sequenced by immunoSEQ multiplex PCR; TCRdb stores in-frame clones only, minus some. The sample shows about 730,000 clones, 75% to 90% of them seen only once. The same sample was also studied in work on human thymus T cells. That work contributes: Thymus was obtained from resections taken during corrective heart surgery. Thymic and blood repertoires appeared to display a bias in their usage of V and J genes. Related research described thymic repertoires that were highly overlapping among unrelated individuals.

The receptor was isolated from a girl under two years old with a congenital heart defect. Specimen: thymocytes. This chain links TRBV11-3 with TRBJ2-1, with 7 nucleotides matching TRBD2. The CDR3 bases are TGTGCCAGCAGCCTAGTCGGGGGGTCTGAGCAGTTCTTC. This sequence encodes CASSLVGGSEQFF.